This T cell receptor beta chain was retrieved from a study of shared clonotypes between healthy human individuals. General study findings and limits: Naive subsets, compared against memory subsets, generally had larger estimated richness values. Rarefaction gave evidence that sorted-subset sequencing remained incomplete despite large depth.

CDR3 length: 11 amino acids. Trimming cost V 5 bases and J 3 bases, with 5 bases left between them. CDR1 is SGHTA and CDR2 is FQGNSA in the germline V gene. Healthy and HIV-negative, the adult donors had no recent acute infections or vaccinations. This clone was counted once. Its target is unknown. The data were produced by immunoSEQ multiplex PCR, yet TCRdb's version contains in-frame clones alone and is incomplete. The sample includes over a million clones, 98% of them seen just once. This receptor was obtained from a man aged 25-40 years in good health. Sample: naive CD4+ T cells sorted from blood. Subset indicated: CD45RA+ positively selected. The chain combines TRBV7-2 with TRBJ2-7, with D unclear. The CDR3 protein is CASSAFYEQYF. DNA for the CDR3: TGTGCCAGCAGCGCTTTCTACGAGCAGTACTTC.